Included here is one T cell receptor beta chain sequence, with context. As handled by the study authors: For nucleated cells, counts were estimated from reference gene primer amplification. The assay was immunoSEQ multiplex PCR, and TCRdb's table has in-frame clones only and misses some. The V and J calls and clone size were taken over from that table, and D and trimming were inferred from the DNA. The profile shows approximately 440,000 clones, about 87% of them singletons. The data originate from a study of blood T cell repertoires in COVID-19. Study background: Samples of COVID-19 (acute and convalescent) were obtained from the United States, Italy and Spain. Nucleic acid was either cDNA or gDNA, and it came from T cells, B-cell-depleted T cells, or PBMCs.

Patients from Seattle were sampled longitudinally, starting during active infection. V dropped 6 bases and J dropped 6 bases, with 12 bases sitting between them. The CDR3 contains 14 residues. CDR1 and CDR2 from the germline V gene are MNHEY and SMNVEV (reference sequence). The source of this sequence is a woman between 45 and 65 years old with COVID-19, enrolled during active disease. Material for sequencing was peripheral blood. The J gene is TRBJ1-6, the V gene TRBV27, with D unclear. The CDR3 reads CASRSGLVNSPLHF. DNA for the CDR3: TGTGCCAGCAGGTCAGGCCTTGTTAATTCACCCCTCCACTTT.